This record concerns one T cell receptor (beta chain) sequence. The antigen is unknown. The CDR3 sequence is 16 residues long. CDR1 and CDR2 from the germline V gene are GTSNPN and SVGIG (reference sequence). The J segment lost 3 bases and the V segment lost 4 bases, leaving 13 bases of the junction unmatched. This PCR relied on a set of 60 Vbeta primers and 13 Jbeta primers. TCRdb keeps only in-frame clones here, not all; method: immunoSEQ multiplex PCR. The sample carries some 160,000 clones, around four fifths recorded once. These data come from a study of cytomegalovirus exposure and HLA in healthy donors. The study's findings and limits: Most of the TCR beta V segments (in an earlier analysis) were productive either about 87% or about 30% of the time. When the data were analyzed later, several of the most significant clusters appeared to be linked to common viral pathogens. A further, later analysis showed that HLA-associated TCR beta chains (compared with equally common others) were more clonally expanded. There was a cluster of highly shared sequence variants that was likely a sequencing artifact.

The sample was PBMCs. The J gene is TRBJ2-3, the V gene TRBV30, with 7 bases that match TRBD2. The TCR comes from a male donor in good health and CMV-seronegative. The CDR3 protein is CAWIPPGWEGTDTQYF. CDR3 bases: TGTGCCTGGATTCCACCGGGGTGGGAGGGAACAGATACGCAGTATTTT.